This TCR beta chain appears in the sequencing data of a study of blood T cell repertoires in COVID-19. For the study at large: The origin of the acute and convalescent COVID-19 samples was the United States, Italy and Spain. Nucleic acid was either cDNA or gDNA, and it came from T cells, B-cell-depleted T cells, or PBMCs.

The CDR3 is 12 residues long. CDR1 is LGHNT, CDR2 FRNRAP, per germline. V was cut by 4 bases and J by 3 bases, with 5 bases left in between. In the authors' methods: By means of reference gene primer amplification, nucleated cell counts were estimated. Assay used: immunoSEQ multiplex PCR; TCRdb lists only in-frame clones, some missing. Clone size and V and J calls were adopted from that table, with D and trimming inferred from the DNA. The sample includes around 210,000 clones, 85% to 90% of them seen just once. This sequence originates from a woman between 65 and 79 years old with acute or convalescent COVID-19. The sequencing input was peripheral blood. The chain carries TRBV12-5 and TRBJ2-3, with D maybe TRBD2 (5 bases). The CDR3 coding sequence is TGTGCTAGTGGTTGGACTACAGATACGCAGTATTTT. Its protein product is CASGWTTDTQYF.